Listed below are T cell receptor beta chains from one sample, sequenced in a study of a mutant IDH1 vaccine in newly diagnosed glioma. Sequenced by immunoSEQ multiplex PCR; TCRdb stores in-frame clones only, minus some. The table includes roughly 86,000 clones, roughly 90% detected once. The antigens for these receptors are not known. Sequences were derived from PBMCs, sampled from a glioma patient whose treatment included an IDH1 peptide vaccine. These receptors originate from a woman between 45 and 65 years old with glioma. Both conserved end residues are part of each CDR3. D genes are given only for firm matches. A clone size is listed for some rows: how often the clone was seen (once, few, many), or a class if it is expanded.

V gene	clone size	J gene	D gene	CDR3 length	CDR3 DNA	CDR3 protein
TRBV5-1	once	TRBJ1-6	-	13	TGCGCCAGCAGCTTAACAAATAATTCACCCCTCCACTTT	CASSLTNNSPLHF
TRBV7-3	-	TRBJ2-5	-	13	TGTGCCAGCAGCACACAGGGTGGGGAGACCCAGTACTTC	CASSTQGGETQYF
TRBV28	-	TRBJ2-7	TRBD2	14	TGTGCCAGCAGTTTTAGCGGGAGTAAGGACGAGCAGTACTTC	CASSFSGSKDEQYF
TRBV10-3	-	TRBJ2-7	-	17	TGTGCCATCAGTGAGTCGAGAACCAGGGTGAACTCCTACGAGCAGTACTTC	CAISESRTRVNSYEQYF
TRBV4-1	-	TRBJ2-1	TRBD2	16	TGCGCCAGCAGCCAAGGCCGGGCTAGCGGGAGAGCTTTTGTAGTCTTC	CASSQGRASGRAFVVF
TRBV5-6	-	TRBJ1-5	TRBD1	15	TGTGCCAGCAGCCCGCGGACAGGGGGCGGTCAGCCCCAGCATTTT	CASSPRTGGGQPQHF
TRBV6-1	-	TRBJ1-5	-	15	TGTGCCAGCAGTGAATTTTGGGTTAGCAATCAGCCCCAGCATTTT	CASSEFWVSNQPQHF
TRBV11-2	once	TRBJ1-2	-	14	TGTGCCAGCAGCTTAGGGGGATCGGGCTATGGCTACACCTTC	CASSLGGSGYGYTF
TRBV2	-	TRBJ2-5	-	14	TGTGCCAGCCAAGGGCAGGGCCTATCAGAGACCCAGTACTTC	CASQGQGLSETQYF
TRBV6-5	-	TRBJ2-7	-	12	TGTGCCAGCAGGGTAACCGGCTACGAGCAGTACTTC	CASRVTGYEQYF
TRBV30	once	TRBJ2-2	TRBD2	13	TGTGCCTGTTTAGCGGGAGAGGGCGGGGAGCTGTTTTTT	CACLAGEGGELFF
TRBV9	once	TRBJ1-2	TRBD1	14	TGTGCCAGCAGCCAGGGACAGCATAACTATGGCTACACCTTC	CASSQGQHNYGYTF
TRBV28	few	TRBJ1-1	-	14	TGTGCCAGCAGTTCCGGGACTATGAACACTGAAGCTTTCTTT	CASSSGTMNTEAFF
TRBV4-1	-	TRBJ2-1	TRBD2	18	TGCGCCAGCAGCCAAGATCCGTGGCGGGAGTCCCCCTACAATGAGCAGTTCTTC	CASSQDPWRESPYNEQFF
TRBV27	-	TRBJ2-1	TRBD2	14	TGTGCCAGCAGTTTCCGGCGGGAGTCGCCTGAGCAGTTCTTC	CASSFRRESPEQFF
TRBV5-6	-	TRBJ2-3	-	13	TGTGCCAGCAGCCTCTCAGGAGGAGATACGCAGTATTTT	CASSLSGGDTQYF
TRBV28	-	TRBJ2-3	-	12	TGTGCCACCATCCCCCAGGGGCCGTGGCAGTATTTT	CATIPQGPWQYF
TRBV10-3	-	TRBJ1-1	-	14	TGTGCCATCGTGGGGGGCTCGTCGAACACTGAAGCTTTCTTT	CAIVGGSSNTEAFF
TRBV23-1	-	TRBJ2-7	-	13	TGCGCCAGCAGTCAGCCACGGGGCTACGAGCAGTACTTC	CASSQPRGYEQYF
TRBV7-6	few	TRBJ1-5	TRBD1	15	TGTGCCAGCAGCCAGGGGACAGGGCGAGAGCAGCCCCAGCATTTT	CASSQGTGREQPQHF
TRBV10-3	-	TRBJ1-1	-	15	TGTGCCATCAGTGACCCCGGGACAAGTGACGGTGAAGCTTTCTTT	CAISDPGTSDGEAFF
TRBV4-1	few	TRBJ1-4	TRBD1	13	TGCGCCAGCAGCCAGGGACAGGGAGAAAAACTGTTTTTT	CASSQGQGEKLFF
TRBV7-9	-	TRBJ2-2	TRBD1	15	TGTGCCAGCAGCTTGGGGACAGGGCTCACCGGGGAGCTGTTTTTT	CASSLGTGLTGELFF
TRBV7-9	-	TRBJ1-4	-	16	TGTGCCAGCAGCCCCCGCCTCAGTCGAGATAATGAAAAACTGTTTTTT	CASSPRLSRDNEKLFF
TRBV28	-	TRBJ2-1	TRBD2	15	TGTGCCAGTTTCCCTCTAGCGGGAGTAGGCAATGAGCAGTTCTTC	CASFPLAGVGNEQFF
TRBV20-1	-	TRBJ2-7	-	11	TGCAGTGCCAGGGCGGGCTACGAGCAGTACTTC	CSARAGYEQYF
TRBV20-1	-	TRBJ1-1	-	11	TGCAGTGCTAGTGAGGCGGCTGAAGCTTTCTTT	CSASEAAEAFF
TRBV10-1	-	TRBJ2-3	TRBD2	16	TGCGCCAGCAGTGACGCTATAGCGGGAACGGGAGATACGCAGTATTTT	CASSDAIAGTGDTQYF
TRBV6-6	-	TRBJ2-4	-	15	TGTGCCAGCAGTTATAGGGGGTTTGCCAAAAACATTCAGTACTTC	CASSYRGFAKNIQYF
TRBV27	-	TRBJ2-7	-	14	TGTGCCAGCAGTTTAAGACGGGAGAGCTACGAGCAGTACTTC	CASSLRRESYEQYF
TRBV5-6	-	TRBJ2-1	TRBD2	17	TGTGCCAGCAGCTTGGGAAGCGGGACCAGCTCCTACAATGAGCAGTTCTTC	CASSLGSGTSSYNEQFF
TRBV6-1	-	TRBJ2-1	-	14	TGTGCCAGCAGGCGGGGTCTTGTAGAGAATGAGCAGTTCTTC	CASRRGLVENEQFF
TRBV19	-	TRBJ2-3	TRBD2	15	TGTGCCAGTAGTTCCCTAGCGGGAAGACCAGATACGCAGTATTTT	CASSSLAGRPDTQYF
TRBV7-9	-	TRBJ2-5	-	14	TGTGCCAGCAGCAAGAGACCAAACCAAGAGACCCAGTACTTC	CASSKRPNQETQYF
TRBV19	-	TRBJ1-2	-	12	TGTGCCAGTAGTATCAACCTCTATGGCTACACCTTC	CASSINLYGYTF
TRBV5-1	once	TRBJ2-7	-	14	TGCGCCAGCAGGTTGGTTCCAGGGACGGACGAGCAGTACTTC	CASRLVPGTDEQYF
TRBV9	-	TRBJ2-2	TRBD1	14	TGTGCCAGCAGAGGACAGGGGGGAACCGGGGAGCTGTTTTTT	CASRGQGGTGELFF
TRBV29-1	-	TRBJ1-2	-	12	TGCAGCGTCCTAAGGGCTAACTATGGCTACACCTTC	CSVLRANYGYTF
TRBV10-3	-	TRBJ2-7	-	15	TGTGCCATCAGTGATCAGGGGGGAACGGGCTACGAGCAGTACTTC	CAISDQGGTGYEQYF
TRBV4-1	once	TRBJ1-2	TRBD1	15	TGCGCCAGCAGCCAAGGATGGACAGGGCAGCATGGCTACACCTTC	CASSQGWTGQHGYTF
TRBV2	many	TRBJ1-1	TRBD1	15	TGTGCCAGCATTCTCCCGGACAGGGGTGGTACTGAAGCTTTCTTT	CASILPDRGGTEAFF
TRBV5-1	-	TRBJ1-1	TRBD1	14	TGCGCCAGCAGCTCAGGGGGCTCGAACACTGAAGCTTTCTTT	CASSSGGSNTEAFF
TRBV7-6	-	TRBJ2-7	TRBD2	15	TGTGCCAGCAGCTTAGAGTCTAGCGGGAATAAGAAGCAGTACTTC	CASSLESSGNKKQYF
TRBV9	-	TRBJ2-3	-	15	TGTGCCAGCAGCGCCGCTAGGCGAGCCACAGATACGCAGTATTTT	CASSAARRATDTQYF
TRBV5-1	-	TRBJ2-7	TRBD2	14	TGCGCCAGCAGCGAGAGGACTAGCGGATACGAGCAGTACTTC	CASSERTSGYEQYF
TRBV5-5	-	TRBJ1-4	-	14	TGTGCCAGCAGCTTGGTTGGGGTTAATGAAAAACTGTTTTTT	CASSLVGVNEKLFF
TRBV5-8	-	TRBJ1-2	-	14	TGTGCCAGCAGCTTGGTTGGGGTTAGCTATGGCTACACCTTC	CASSLVGVSYGYTF
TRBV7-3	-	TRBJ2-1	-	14	TGTGCCAGCAGCTTAGCCGGGTCCCACAATGAGCAGTTCTTC	CASSLAGSHNEQFF
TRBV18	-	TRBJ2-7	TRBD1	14	TGTGCCAGCTCACCATGGGACAGGGGCCACGAGCAGTACTTC	CASSPWDRGHEQYF
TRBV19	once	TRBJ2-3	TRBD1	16	TGTGCCAGTAGTATGGAGGACAGGGTACGCACAGATACGCAGTATTTT	CASSMEDRVRTDTQYF
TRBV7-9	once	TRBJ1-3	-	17	TGTGCCAGCAGCTTAGATAAGGGCTTGGTGATTGGAAACACCATATATTTT	CASSLDKGLVIGNTIYF
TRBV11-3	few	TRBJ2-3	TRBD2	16	TGTGCCAGCAGCCCGGGCGGGGCGGGAGGTTCAGATACGCAGTATTTT	CASSPGGAGGSDTQYF
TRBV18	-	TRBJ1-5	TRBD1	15	TGTGCCAGCTCCCTAGGGACAGGGGGCAATCAGCCCCAGCATTTT	CASSLGTGGNQPQHF